The 2 T cell receptor beta chains presented below share a single source sample, sequenced in a study of PD-L1 blockade in urothelial cancer (TCRdb year 2017). Receptors were amplified or captured by the immunoSEQ multiplex PCR assay. The table was pulled from immuneACCESS by TCRdb, which kept in-frame rearrangements only. Such tables lose some clones; where checked, under half of the loss comes from unresolved V genes, and the rest has no known cause. This sample lists some 57,000 clones; more than 80% were detected once. The ten top clones hold 1% to 1.5% of the sample. This specimen's time point label, per the study, means: pretreatment peripheral blood. The sample consisted of PBMCs, taken around atezolizumab (anti-PD-L1) treatment. All receptors come from a man aged 50 or older with urothelial cancer.

This rearrangement joins TRBV5-1 to TRBJ1-6; TRBD1 aligns across 7 bases. With 4 bases clipped from V and 11 bases from J, the junction kept 6 bases outside the gene matches. CDR1 and CDR2 (germline): SGHRS, YFSETQ. The CDR3 runs 13 residues. CDR3 amino acids: CASSPETGAPLHF. In DNA form, the CDR3 reads TGCGCCAGCAGCCCGGAAACAGGGGCACCCCTCCACTTT.

This chain uses TRBV5-1 with TRBJ2-1; 11 bases are shared with TRBD2. The CDR3 is 14 amino acids. Germline V CDR1 and CDR2: SGHRS, YFSETQ. The V and J ends lost 0 bases and 10 bases, in that order; junction bases with no gene match: 3. The CDR3 sequence: CASSLGLAGKEQFF. In DNA, the CDR3 is TGCGCCAGCAGCTTGGGACTAGCGGGAAAGGAGCAGTTCTTC.